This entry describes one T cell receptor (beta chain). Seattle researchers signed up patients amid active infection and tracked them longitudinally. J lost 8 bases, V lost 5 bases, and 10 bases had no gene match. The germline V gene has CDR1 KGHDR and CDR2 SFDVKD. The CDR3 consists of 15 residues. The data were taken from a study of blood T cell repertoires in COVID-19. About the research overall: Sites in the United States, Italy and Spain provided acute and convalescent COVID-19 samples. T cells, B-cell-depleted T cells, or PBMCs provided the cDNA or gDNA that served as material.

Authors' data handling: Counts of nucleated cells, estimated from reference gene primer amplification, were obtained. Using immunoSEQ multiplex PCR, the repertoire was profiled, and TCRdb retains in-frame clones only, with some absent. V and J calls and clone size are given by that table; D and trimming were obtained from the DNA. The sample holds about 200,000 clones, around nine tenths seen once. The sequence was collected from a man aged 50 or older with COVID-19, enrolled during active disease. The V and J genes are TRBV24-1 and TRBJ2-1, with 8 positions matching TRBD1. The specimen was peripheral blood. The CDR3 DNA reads TGTGCCACCAGTGTTGCAGGGGGCAGTTTCGATGAGCAGTTCTTC. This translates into CATSVAGGSFDEQFF.